This T cell receptor beta chain was recorded in a study of blood T cell repertoires in COVID-19. Across the study: Samples came from the United States, Italy and Spain, spanning acute and convalescent COVID-19. PBMCs, B-cell-depleted T cells, or T cells provided the cDNA or gDNA that made up the material.

Enrollment of patients from Seattle took place during active infection, with longitudinal follow-up. The V end lost 3 bases, the J end lost 3 bases, and 11 bases lay between the germline ends. Germline V gene data show CDR1 as LNHDA and CDR2 as SQIVND (reference sequence). The CDR3 is 14 amino acids. Original processing notes: Researchers report that nucleated cell counts were estimated from reference gene primer amplification. Clones were read by immunoSEQ multiplex PCR, and TCRdb kept only the in-frame ones, dropping some. V and J calls and clone size are copied from that table; D and trimming were computed from the DNA. The sample lists some 45,000 clones, over 85% seen once, with roughly 1% in the top ten.

Sequenced: peripheral blood. The sequence was obtained from a man aged 55 to 70 with COVID-19, enrolled during active disease. The V call is TRBV19, the J call TRBJ2-5; tentatively, D is TRBD1 (6 bases). The CDR3 DNA reads TGTGCCAGTAGTATTCGTCCAGGGGAAGAGACCCAGTACTTC. Translating gives CASSIRPGEETQYF. Looking up the rest from reference TRBV19 and TRBJ2-5 gives the full variable domain: DGGITQSPKYLFRKEGQNVTLSCEQNLNHDAMYWYRQDPGQGLRLIYYSQIVNDFQKGDIAEGYSVSREKKESFPLTVTSAQKNPTAFYLCASSIRPGEETQYFGPGTRLLVL.